This T cell receptor (beta chain) appears in the sequencing data of a study of shared clonotypes between healthy human individuals. Profiled with immunoSEQ multiplex PCR; TCRdb holds only in-frame clones, not every one. The table records 2 million to 2.5 million clones, approximately 95% of them present only once. This clone has a single count. The sequence came from a man aged 18 to 30 in good health. The sequenced material came from naive CD4+ T cells sorted from blood. Subset described: CD45RA+ positively selected.

This CDR3 reads CASSSRQRGGETQYF. The CDR3, as DNA: TGTGCCAGCAGCTCTCGGCAGAGGGGGGGAGAGACCCAGTACTTC. The chain links TRBV7-2 to TRBJ2-5, with D possibly TRBD2 on 7 matching bases. CDR1 and CDR2 (germline): SGHTA, FQGNSA. The length of the CDR3 is 15 residues. V lost 4 bases and J 4 bases, leaving 16 bases between the germline ends.